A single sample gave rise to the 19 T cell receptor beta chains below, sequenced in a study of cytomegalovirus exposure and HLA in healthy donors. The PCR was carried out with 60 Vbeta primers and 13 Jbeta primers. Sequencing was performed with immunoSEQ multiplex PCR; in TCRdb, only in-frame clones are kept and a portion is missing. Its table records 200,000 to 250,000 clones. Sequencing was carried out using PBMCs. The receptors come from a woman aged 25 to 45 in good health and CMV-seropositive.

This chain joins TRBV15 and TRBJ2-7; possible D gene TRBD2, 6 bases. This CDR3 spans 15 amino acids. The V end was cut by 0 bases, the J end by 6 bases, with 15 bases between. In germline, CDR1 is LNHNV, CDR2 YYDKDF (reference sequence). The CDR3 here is CATSRDGRTYSEQYF. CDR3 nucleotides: TGTGCCACCAGCAGAGATGGGAGGACATACTCCGAGCAGTACTTC.

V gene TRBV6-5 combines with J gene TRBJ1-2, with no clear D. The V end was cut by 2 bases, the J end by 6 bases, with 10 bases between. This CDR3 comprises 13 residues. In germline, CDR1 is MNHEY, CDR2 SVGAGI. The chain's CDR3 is CASSYDRQNGYTF. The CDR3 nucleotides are TGTGCCAGCAGTTACGATCGTCAGAATGGCTACACCTTC.

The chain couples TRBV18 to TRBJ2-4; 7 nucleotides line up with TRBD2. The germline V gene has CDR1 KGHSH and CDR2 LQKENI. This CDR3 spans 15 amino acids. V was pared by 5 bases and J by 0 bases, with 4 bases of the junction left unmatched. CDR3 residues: CASSASGVAKNIQYF. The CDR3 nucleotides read TGTGCCAGCTCAGCTAGCGGCGTAGCCAAAAACATTCAGTACTTC.

The CDR3 here is CASSTRDRNTGELFF. CDR3 bases: TGTGCCAGCAGCACCCGGGACAGGAACACCGGGGAGCTGTTTTTT. This sequence joins TRBV7-6 and TRBJ2-2; 7 positions match TRBD1. Unmatched junction bases numbered 4, after V lost 5 bases and J lost 1 base. Germline V gives CDR1 SGHVS, CDR2 FNYEAQ. The CDR3 totals 15 residues.

CDR3 sequence reads: CASSIAQGWEPQHF. The CDR3 coding sequence is TGTGCCAGCAGCATTGCACAGGGGTGGGAGCCCCAGCATTTT. The rearrangement uses TRBV7-8 and TRBJ1-5; 7 bases line up with TRBD1. Germline V gene lookup returns CDR1 SGHVS and CDR2 FQNEAQ. V dropped 5 bases and J dropped 8; count of bases not matched to a gene: 9. The CDR3 consists of 14 residues.

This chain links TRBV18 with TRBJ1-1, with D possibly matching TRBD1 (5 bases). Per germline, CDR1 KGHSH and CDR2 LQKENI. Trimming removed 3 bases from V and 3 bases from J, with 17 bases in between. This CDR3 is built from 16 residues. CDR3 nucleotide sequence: TGTGCCAGCTCACCGAGGCAGGGCGGTTCGGACACTGAAGCTTTCTTT. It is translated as CASSPRQGGSDTEAFF.

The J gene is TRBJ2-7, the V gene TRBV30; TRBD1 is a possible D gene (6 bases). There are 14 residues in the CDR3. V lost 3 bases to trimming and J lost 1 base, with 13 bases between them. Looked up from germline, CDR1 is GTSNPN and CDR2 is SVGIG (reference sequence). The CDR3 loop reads CAWRPGQFSYEQYF. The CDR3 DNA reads TGTGCCTGGAGACCCGGACAGTTTTCCTACGAGCAGTACTTC. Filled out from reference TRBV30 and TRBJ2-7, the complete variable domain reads SQTIHQWPATLVQPVGSPLSLECTVEGTSNPNLYWYRQAAGRGLQLLFYSVGIGQISSEVPQNLSASRPQDRQFILSSKKLLLSDSGFYLCAWRPGQFSYEQYFGPGTRLTVT.

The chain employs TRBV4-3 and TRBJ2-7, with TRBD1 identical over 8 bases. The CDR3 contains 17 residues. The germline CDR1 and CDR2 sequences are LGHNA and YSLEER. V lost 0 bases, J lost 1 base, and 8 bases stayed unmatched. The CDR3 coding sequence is TGCGCCAGCAGCCAAGAGTCGACAGGGGTGGGGTCCTACGAGCAGTACTTC. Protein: CASSQESTGVGSYEQYF.

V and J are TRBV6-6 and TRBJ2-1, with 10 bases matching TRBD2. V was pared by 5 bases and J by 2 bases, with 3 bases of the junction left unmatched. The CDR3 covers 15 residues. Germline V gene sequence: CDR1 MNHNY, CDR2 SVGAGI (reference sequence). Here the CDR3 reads CASSLSGGTYNEQFF. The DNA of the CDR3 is TGTGCCAGCAGTCTTAGCGGGGGGACCTACAATGAGCAGTTCTTC.

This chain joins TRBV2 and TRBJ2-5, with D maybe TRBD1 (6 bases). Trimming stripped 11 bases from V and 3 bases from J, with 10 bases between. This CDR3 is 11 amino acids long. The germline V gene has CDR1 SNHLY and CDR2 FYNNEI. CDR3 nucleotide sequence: TGTGCCCAGCGGACAGAAGAGACCCAGTACTTC. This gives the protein CAQRTEETQYF.

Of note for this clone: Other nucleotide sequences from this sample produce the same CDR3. The CDR3: CASSFSGSADTQYF. The CDR3 region has the DNA TGTGCCAGCAGTTTTAGCGGGAGTGCAGATACGCAGTATTTT. The chain uses TRBV7-9 and TRBJ2-3, with 9 bases aligning to TRBD2. The CDR3 runs to 14 residues. Per the germline V gene, CDR1 is SEHNR and CDR2 is FQNEAQ (reference sequence). V was clipped by 6 bases and J by 4 bases; unmatched bases: 5. The variable domain in full, completed from reference TRBV7-9 and TRBJ2-3, reads DTGVSQNPRHKITKRGQNVTFRCDPISEHNRLYWYRQTLGQGPEFLTYFQNEAQLEKSRLLSDRFSAERPKGSFSTLEIQRTEQGDSAMYLCASSFSGSADTQYFGPGTRLTVL.

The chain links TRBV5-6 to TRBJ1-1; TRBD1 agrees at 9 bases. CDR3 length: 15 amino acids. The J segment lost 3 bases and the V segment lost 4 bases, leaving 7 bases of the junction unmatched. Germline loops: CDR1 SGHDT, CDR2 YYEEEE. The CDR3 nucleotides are TGTGCCAGCAGCGCGGACAGGGGAGAGTACACTGAAGCTTTCTTT. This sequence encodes CASSADRGEYTEAFF.

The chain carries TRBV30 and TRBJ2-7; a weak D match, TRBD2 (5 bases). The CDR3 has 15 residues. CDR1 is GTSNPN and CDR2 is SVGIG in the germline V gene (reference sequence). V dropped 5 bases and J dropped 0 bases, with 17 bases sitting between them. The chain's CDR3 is CAWPCLRTASYEQYF. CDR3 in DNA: TGTGCCTGGCCTTGCCTTAGGACTGCCTCCTACGAGCAGTACTTC. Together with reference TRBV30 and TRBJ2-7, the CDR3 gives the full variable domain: SQTIHQWPATLVQPVGSPLSLECTVEGTSNPNLYWYRQAAGRGLQLLFYSVGIGQISSEVPQNLSASRPQDRQFILSSKKLLLSDSGFYLCAWPCLRTASYEQYFGPGTRLTVT.

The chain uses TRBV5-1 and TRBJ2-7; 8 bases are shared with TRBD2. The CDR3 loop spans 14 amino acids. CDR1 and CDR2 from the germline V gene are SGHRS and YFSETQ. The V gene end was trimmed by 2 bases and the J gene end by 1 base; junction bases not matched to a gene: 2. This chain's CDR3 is CASSFSGDSYEQYF. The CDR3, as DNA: TGCGCCAGCAGCTTTAGCGGGGATTCCTACGAGCAGTACTTC.

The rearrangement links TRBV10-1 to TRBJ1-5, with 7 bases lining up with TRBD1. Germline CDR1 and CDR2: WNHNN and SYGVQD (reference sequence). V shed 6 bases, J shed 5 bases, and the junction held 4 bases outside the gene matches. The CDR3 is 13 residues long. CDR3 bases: TGCGCCAGCAGCTTGGGGACAGATCAGCCCCAGCATTTT. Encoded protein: CASSLGTDQPQHF.

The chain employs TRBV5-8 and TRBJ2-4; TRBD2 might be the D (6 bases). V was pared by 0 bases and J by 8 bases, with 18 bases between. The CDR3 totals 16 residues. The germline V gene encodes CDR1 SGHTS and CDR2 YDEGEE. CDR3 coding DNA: TGTGCCAGCAGCTTGGGGAGGGCCCGGAGGATGGACATTCAGTACTTC. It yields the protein CASSLGRARRMDIQYF.

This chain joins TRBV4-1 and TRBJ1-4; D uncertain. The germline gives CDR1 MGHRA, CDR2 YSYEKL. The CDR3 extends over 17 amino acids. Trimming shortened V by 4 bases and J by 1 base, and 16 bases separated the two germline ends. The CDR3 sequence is CASSRFQREKTNEKLFF. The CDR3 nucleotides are TGCGCCAGCAGCCGTTTCCAGAGGGAGAAAACTAATGAAAAACTGTTTTTT.

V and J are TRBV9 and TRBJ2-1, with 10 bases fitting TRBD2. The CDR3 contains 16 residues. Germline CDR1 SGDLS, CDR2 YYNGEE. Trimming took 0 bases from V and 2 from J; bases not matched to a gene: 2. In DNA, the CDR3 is TGTGCCAGCAGCGTAGACCTAGCGGGGGCCTACAATGAGCAGTTCTTC. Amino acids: CASSVDLAGAYNEQFF.

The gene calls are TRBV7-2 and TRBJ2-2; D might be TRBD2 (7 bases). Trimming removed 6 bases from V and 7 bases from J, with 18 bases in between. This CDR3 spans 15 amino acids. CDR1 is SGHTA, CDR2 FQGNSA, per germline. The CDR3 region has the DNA TGTGCCAGCAGACCAACTCGGGGGGCTGGCGGGGAGCTGTTTTTT. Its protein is CASRPTRGAGGELFF.